This TCR beta chain was sequenced for a study of T cell changes during pregnancy in multiple sclerosis. Sequenced by immunoSEQ multiplex PCR; TCRdb stores in-frame clones only, minus some. The sample lists approximately 100,000 clones, roughly 90% seen once, with around 1.5% in the top ten. The CDR3 sequence is 15 residues long. V was clipped by 4 bases and J by 6 bases; unmatched bases: 8. Germline CDR1 reads SGHDT; CDR2 reads YYEEEE. The sample here was peripheral blood, taken after pregnancy. V and J are TRBV5-6 and TRBJ2-2; TRBD1 aligns across 8 bases. This TCR came from a female donor with multiple sclerosis, enrolled in a pregnancy study. The CDR3 here is CASSLFGQGPGELFF. CDR3 coding DNA: TGTGCCAGCAGCCTATTCGGACAGGGCCCCGGGGAGCTGTTTTTT.